The 29 T cell receptor beta chains below were found in one sample sequenced in a study of human T cells and chemical hapten exposure. TCRdb processed the RACE reads anew with MiXCR; each CDR3 protein has one entry. The sample has about 77,000 distinct CDR3 sequences, about 8.6% seen once; the top ten hold about 1.7%. The time point denotes: healthy volunteer bleed at 6 weeks. Sequencing started from total RNA isolated from unfractionated whole blood. Source material: whole blood. Receptor source: a female donor in good health. Some clones in this sample may be carry-over from other donors' samples.

Remarks on this clonotype: Since a much larger clone is just one base distant, this may be a read error. The rearrangement uses TRBV11-2 and TRBJ2-5; D is unresolved. The CDR3 has 14 residues. Germline lookup yields CDR1 SGHAT and CDR2 FQNNGV. V lost 6 bases and J lost 4, with 15 bases in between. This chain's CDR3 is CASRPLANGETQYF. The DNA of the CDR3 is TGTGCCAGCAGACCCCTTGCCAACGGAGAGACCCAGTACTTC.

This clonotype was recorded many times. The V call is TRBV29-1, the J call TRBJ2-3; 10 nucleotides align to TRBD1. Germline lookup yields CDR1 SQVTM and CDR2 ANQGSEA. This CDR3 has 12 amino acids. V trimming: 7 bases; J trimming: 4 bases; junction bases outside the gene matches: 2. In DNA, the CDR3 is TGCAGCGGACAGGGGGCCTCAGATACGCAGTATTTT. Amino acid sequence: CSGQGASDTQYF.

The CDR3, as DNA: TGTGCCAGCAGCCAACGTTCGATCACAGATACGCAGTATTTT. This encodes CASSQRSITDTQYF. The chain joins TRBV3-1 to TRBJ2-3; no clear D gene. The CDR3 loop spans 14 amino acids. Per germline, CDR1 LGHDT and CDR2 YNNKEL (reference sequence). Trimming stripped 2 bases from V and 2 bases from J, with 8 bases between.

This clonotype was detected ten times or more. The chain couples TRBV20-1 to TRBJ1-1; D gene unclear. Germline-derived CDR1 and CDR2 are DFQATT and SNEGSKA (reference sequence). The CDR3 is 16 amino acids. Trimming removed 3 bases at V and 1 base at J, with 18 bases between. DNA for the CDR3: TGCAGTGCTAGTCCCCCGGGAGCTGATTCGAACACTGAAGCTTTCTTT. Translated: CSASPPGADSNTEAFF.

This chain connects TRBV5-8 to TRBJ2-5; D gene ambiguous. The CDR3 covers 13 residues. Germline loops: CDR1 SGHTS, CDR2 YDEGEE. V shed 4 bases and J shed 1 base, with 8 bases lying between them. The CDR3: CASSGSGQETQYF. In nucleotides, the CDR3 is TGTGCCAGCAGCGGCTCAGGCCAAGAGACCCAGTACTTC.

This clonotype was observed many times. The V and J genes are TRBV5-1 and TRBJ2-5; the D is unclear. The CDR3 runs to 14 residues. In germline, CDR1 is SGHRS, CDR2 YFSETQ. The V end was cut by 4 bases, the J end by 1 base, with 11 bases between. CDR3 in DNA: TGCGCCAGCAGCCCGCAAGTCGTCCAAGAGACCCAGTACTTC. It specifies CASSPQVVQETQYF.

In DNA form, the CDR3 reads TGTGCCAGCAGCGGGTCCCCCAGGGTTGAGACCCAGTACTTC. Translating gives CASSGSPRVETQYF. The V call is TRBV9, the J call TRBJ2-5, with D possibly being TRBD1 (5 bases). The CDR3 has 14 residues. CDR1 SGDLS and CDR2 YYNGEE come from the germline V gene. Deletions cut 3 bases from V and 5 bases from J, with 14 bases between.

This clonotype showed up many times. The chain employs TRBV19 and TRBJ2-2; 9 bases line up with TRBD2. Trimming at V came to 7 bases and at J to 6 bases, leaving 6 bases not matched to a gene. In germline, CDR1 is LNHDA, CDR2 SQIVND (reference sequence). This CDR3 region has 14 residues. This CDR3 is CASIGGGAAGELFF. Here the CDR3 DNA reads TGTGCCAGTATTGGCGGGGGGGCCGCCGGGGAGCTGTTTTTT.

This clonotype was observed many times. The rearrangement uses TRBV3-1 and TRBJ2-3; D is undetermined. This CDR3 region has 13 residues. Germline assignment: CDR1 LGHDT and CDR2 YNNKEL (reference sequence). Trimming removed 2 bases at V and 1 base at J, with 4 bases between. The CDR3: CASSQRRTDTQYF. In DNA, the CDR3 is TGTGCCAGCAGCCAAAGGCGCACAGATACGCAGTATTTT.

The gene calls are TRBV29-1 and TRBJ1-1; 8 positions match TRBD1. Germline V CDR1 and CDR2: SQVTM, ANQGSEA. The V segment lost 8 bases and the J segment 0 bases; nucleotides outside the gene matches: 5. The CDR3 has 13 amino acids. CDR3 sequence: CSYRTGLNTEAFF. The CDR3 bases are TGCAGCTACCGGACAGGGCTGAACACTGAAGCTTTCTTT.

In this sample, this clonotype turned up a few times. The chain couples TRBV6-6 to TRBJ2-7; possible D gene TRBD2, 5 bases. The V end lost 6 bases, the J end lost 5 bases, and 8 bases lay between the germline ends. Germline V gene data show CDR1 as MNHNY and CDR2 as SVGAGI (reference sequence). The CDR3 contains 11 residues. CDR3 DNA: TGTGCCAGCAGCCTGAGGGACGAGCAGTACTTC. Amino acids: CASSLRDEQYF.

This clonotype was recorded many times. This chain joins TRBV28 and TRBJ1-5; D may be TRBD1 (5 bases). CDR3 length equals 12 residues. Germline V gene data show CDR1 as MDHEN and CDR2 as SYDVKM. V shed 9 bases and J shed 7 bases, with 13 bases lying between them. The CDR3 DNA reads TGTGCCAGTGGGGGGGGAGGCCAGCCCCAGCATTTT. It specifies CASGGGGQPQHF. The full variable domain, rest sourced from reference TRBV28 and TRBJ1-5, is DVKVTQSSRYLVKRTGEKVFLECVQDMDHENMFWYRQDPGLGLRLIYFSYDVKMKEKGDIPEGYSVSREKKERFSLILESASTNQTSMYLCASGGGGQPQHFGDGTRLSIL.

This clonotype was counted between two and nine times. The V gene is TRBV13, the J gene TRBJ2-5, with D tentatively TRBD1 (6 bases). The CDR3 is 13 residues long. Germline values: CDR1 PRHDT, CDR2 FYEKMQ (reference sequence). Trimming stripped 6 bases from V and 2 bases from J, with 10 bases between. The chain's CDR3 is CASSPDRQETQYF. CDR3 in DNA: TGTGCCAGCAGTCCGGACAGACAAGAGACCCAGTACTTC.

This clonotype was seen at least ten times. V is TRBV6-2 or TRBV6-3 and J is TRBJ2-5; 7 positions match TRBD2. Germline V gives CDR1 MNHEY, CDR2 SVGEGT. This CDR3 comprises 13 residues. With V trimmed by 8 bases and J by 5 bases, 8 bases remained unmatched. CDR3 nucleotide sequence: TGTGCCAGCGATCAGCGGGGACTCGAGACCCAGTACTTC. Translation: CASDQRGLETQYF.

The chain links TRBV24-1 to TRBJ2-5; possibly TRBD1 for D (5 bases). This CDR3 contains 13 residues. V lost 6 bases and J 5 bases, leaving 12 bases between the germline ends. The V gene's germline CDR1 is KGHDR and CDR2 SFDVKD. CDR3 nucleotide sequence: TGTGCCACCAGTACCTCAGGGAAGGAGACCCAGTACTTC. Residues: CATSTSGKETQYF.

CDR3 coding DNA: TGTGCCAGCAGCCAAGTCCGACTAGCGGGGGAGAATGAGCAGTTCTTC. Its protein product is CASSQVRLAGENEQFF. The V gene is TRBV3-1, the J gene TRBJ2-1, with TRBD2 identical over 12 bases. Germline V gene lookup returns CDR1 LGHDT and CDR2 YNNKEL (reference sequence). The CDR3 covers 16 residues. V dropped 1 base and J dropped 7; count of bases not matched to a gene: 5.

The chain couples TRBV28 to TRBJ1-3; 9 bases are shared with TRBD1. The CDR3 is made up of 16 amino acids. The ends lost 3 bases at V and 2 bases at J; junction bases unmatched: 5. CDR1 and CDR2 from the germline V gene are MDHEN and SYDVKM. CDR3 nucleotide sequence: TGTGCCAGCAGTTTTAACAGGGGGCGTGCTGGAAACACCATATATTTT. Amino acid sequence: CASSFNRGRAGNTIYF.

In its sample, this clonotype was seen a few times. Sequence at one end of the junction differs from germline and may be a read error. V gene TRBV25-1 combines with J gene TRBJ1-2, with D possibly being TRBD1 (5 bases). The germline CDR1 and CDR2 sequences are MGHDK and SYGVNS. The CDR3 sequence is 13 residues long. Written as DNA, the CDR3 is TGTGTCAGCAGGGAAGGATTTCTTGATGGCTACACCTTC. Residues: CVSREGFLDGYTF.

In this sample, this clonotype turned up many times. V usage is TRBV12-3 or TRBV12-4 and J usage is TRBJ1-1, with unresolved D. Trimming left V 2 bases short and J 3 bases short, with 10 bases between. The CDR3 runs to 14 residues. The CDR3, as DNA: TGTGCCAGCAGTTTAAAGTTTCGAGACACTGAAGCTTTCTTT. Translating gives CASSLKFRDTEAFF.

This clonotype was detected a few times. The chain combines TRBV6-5 with TRBJ1-5; D is ambiguous. This CDR3 is 13 amino acids long. The germline CDR1 and CDR2 sequences are MNHEY and SVGAGI. V was trimmed by 4 bases and J by 3 bases, leaving 7 bases between them. CDR3 in DNA: TGTGCCAGCAGTTTCAGTTCCAATCAGCCCCAGCATTTT. Its translation: CASSFSSNQPQHF.

This chain connects TRBV12-3 or TRBV12-4 to TRBJ2-1; D is unclear. This CDR3 region has 14 residues. V was cut by 3 bases and J by 5 bases, with 11 bases left in between. CDR3 residues: CASSFLTLNNEQFF. The CDR3 DNA reads as TGTGCCAGCAGTTTCCTCACTTTGAACAATGAGCAGTTCTTC.

The CDR3 sequence: CASSEDGNTEAFF. The CDR3 DNA reads as TGTGCCAGCTCAGAGGACGGGAACACTGAAGCTTTCTTT. The genes are TRBV18 and TRBJ1-1, with D unclear. The CDR3 runs to 13 residues. Germline V gene sequence: CDR1 KGHSH, CDR2 LQKENI. V shed 5 bases and J shed 1 base, with 8 bases lying between them.

This clonotype was counted only a few times. This rearrangement joins TRBV7-2 to TRBJ1-2; unclear D gene. The germline V gene encodes CDR1 SGHTA and CDR2 FQGNSA. CDR3 size: 14 residues. V was cut by 5 bases and J by 8 bases, with 18 bases left in between. For the CDR3, the DNA is TGTGCCAGCAGCCCCGCCGGGCCAAAGGAGGGCTACACCTTC. Its protein product is CASSPAGPKEGYTF.

The chain employs TRBV7-2 and TRBJ2-3, with 10 bases lining up with TRBD2. The CDR3 totals 17 residues. V was clipped by 4 bases and J by 5 bases; unmatched bases: 12. The germline V gene encodes CDR1 SGHTA and CDR2 FQGNSA. The chain's CDR3 is CASSYDPRTSGRDTQYF. CDR3 nucleotide sequence: TGTGCCAGCAGCTATGACCCAAGGACTAGCGGAAGAGATACGCAGTATTTT.

In its sample, this clonotype was seen once. The rearrangement uses TRBV7-9 and TRBJ1-5; D is unclear. Trimming shortened V by 5 bases and J by 5 bases, and 19 bases separated the two germline ends. Germline V gene sequence: CDR1 SEHNR, CDR2 FQNEAQ (reference sequence). CDR3 length equals 16 residues. In DNA form, the CDR3 reads TGTGCCAGCAGCCCACCGGGCCTTTCCGATTATCAGCCCCAGCATTTT. Amino acid sequence: CASSPPGLSDYQPQHF. The whole variable domain, remainder taken from reference TRBV7-9 and TRBJ1-5, is DTGVSQNPRHKITKRGQNVTFRCDPISEHNRLYWYRQTLGQGPEFLTYFQNEAQLEKSRLLSDRFSAERPKGSFSTLEIQRTEQGDSAMYLCASSPPGLSDYQPQHFGDGTRLSIL.

The chain joins TRBV12-3 or TRBV12-4 to TRBJ1-2; D remains unclear. Deletions cut 1 base from V and 6 bases from J, with 9 bases between. CDR3 length: 13 residues. The CDR3 bases are TGTGCCAGCAGTTTAGTGGGGTACCATGGCTACACCTTC. Amino acid sequence: CASSLVGYHGYTF.

The chain uses TRBV28 and TRBJ1-2; D unresolved. Germline CDR1 and CDR2: MDHEN and SYDVKM. The CDR3 runs 14 residues. Between the trimmed V and J ends, which lost 6 bases and 1 base, there was a span of 12 bases. The CDR3 spells CASSARALNYGYTF. CDR3 coding DNA: TGTGCCAGCAGCGCGCGGGCCCTTAACTATGGCTACACCTTC.

This clonotype was seen a few times. The rearrangement links TRBV6-1 to TRBJ1-2, with 8 bases fitting TRBD1. There are 14 residues in the CDR3. Germline V gene data show CDR1 as MNHNS and CDR2 as SASEGT. V shed 10 bases and J 2 bases; nucleotides not matched to a gene: 9. CDR3 bases: TGTGCCATCACCCTAACAGGGGGGAACTATGGCTACACCTTC. This translates into CAITLTGGNYGYTF.

The sample holds many counts of this clonotype. The chain carries TRBV6-5 and TRBJ2-5; D uncertain. The CDR3 is made up of 15 amino acids. Trimming took off 6 bases at V and 2 bases at J, with 16 bases between the two ends. Looked up from germline, CDR1 is MNHEY and CDR2 is SVGAGI. The CDR3 DNA reads TGTGCCAGCAGGCAATACAACAGAAGACAAGAGACCCAGTACTTC. Translated, it gives CASRQYNRRQETQYF.